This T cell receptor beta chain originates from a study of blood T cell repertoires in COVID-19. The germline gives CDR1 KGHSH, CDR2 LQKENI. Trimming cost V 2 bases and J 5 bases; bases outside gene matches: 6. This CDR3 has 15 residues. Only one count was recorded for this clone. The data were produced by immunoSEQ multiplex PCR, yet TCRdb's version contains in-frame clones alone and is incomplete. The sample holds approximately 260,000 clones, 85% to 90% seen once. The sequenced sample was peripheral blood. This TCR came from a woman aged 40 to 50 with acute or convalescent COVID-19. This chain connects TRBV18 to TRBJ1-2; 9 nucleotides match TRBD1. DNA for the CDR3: TGTGCCAGCTCACCATCGGACAGGGGTTGGTATGGCTACACCTTC. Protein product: CASSPSDRGWYGYTF.